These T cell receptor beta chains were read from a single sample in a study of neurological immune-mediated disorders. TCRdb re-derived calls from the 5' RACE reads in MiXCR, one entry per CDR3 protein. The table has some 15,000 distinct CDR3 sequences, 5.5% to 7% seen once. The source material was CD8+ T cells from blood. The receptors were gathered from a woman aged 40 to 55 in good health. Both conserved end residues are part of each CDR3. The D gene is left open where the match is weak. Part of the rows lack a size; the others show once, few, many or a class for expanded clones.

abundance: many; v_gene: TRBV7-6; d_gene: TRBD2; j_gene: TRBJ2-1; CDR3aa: CASSLVRTSGRDNEQFF; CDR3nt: TGTGCCAGCAGCTTAGTTCGGACTAGCGGGAGGGACAATGAGCAGTTCTTC
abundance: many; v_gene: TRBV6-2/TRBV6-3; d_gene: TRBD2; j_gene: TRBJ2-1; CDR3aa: CASSYLGGGDNEQFF; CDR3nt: TGTGCCAGCAGTTACCTGGGCGGGGGAGACAATGAGCAGTTCTTC
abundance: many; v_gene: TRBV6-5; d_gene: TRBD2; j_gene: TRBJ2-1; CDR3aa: CASSYGGGFMDEQFF; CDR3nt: TGTGCCAGCAGTTACGGCGGGGGATTTATGGATGAGCAGTTCTTC
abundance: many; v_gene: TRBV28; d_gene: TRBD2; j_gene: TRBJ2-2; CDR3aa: CASSRLADTGELFF; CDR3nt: TGTGCCAGCAGCCGACTAGCGGACACCGGGGAGCTGTTTTTT
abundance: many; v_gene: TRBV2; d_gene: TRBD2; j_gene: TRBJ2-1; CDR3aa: CASSEALAASYNEQFF; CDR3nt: TGTGCCAGCAGTGAAGCTCTAGCGGCCTCCTACAATGAGCAGTTCTTC
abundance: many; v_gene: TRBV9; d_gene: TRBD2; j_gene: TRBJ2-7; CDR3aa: CASSLSGGAYEQYF; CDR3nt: TGTGCCAGCAGTCTTAGCGGGGGGGCCTACGAGCAGTACTTC
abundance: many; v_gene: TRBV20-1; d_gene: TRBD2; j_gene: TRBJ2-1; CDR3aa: CSARVRAGEQFF; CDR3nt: TGCAGTGCTAGAGTGCGAGCGGGGGAGCAGTTCTTC
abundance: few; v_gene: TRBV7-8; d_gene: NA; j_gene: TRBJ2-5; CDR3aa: CASSLTLERTQYF; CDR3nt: TGTGCCAGCAGCTTAACCCTAGAGCGGACCCAGTACTTC
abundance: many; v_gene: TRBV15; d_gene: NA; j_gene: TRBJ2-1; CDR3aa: CATSRDESSYNEQFF; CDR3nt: TGTGCCACCAGCAGAGACGAGAGCTCCTACAATGAGCAGTTCTTC
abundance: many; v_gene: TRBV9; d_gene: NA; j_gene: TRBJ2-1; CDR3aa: CASSVDLQGRNYNEQFF; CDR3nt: TGTGCCAGCAGCGTAGATCTCCAAGGGCGGAACTACAATGAGCAGTTCTTC
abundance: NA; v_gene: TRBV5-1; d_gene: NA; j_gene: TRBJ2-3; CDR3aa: CASSLDAGSTDTQYF; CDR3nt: TGCGCCAGCAGCTTGGATGCGGGTAGCACAGATACGCAGTATTTT
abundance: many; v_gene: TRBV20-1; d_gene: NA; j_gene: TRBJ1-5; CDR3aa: CSAKDSNNQPQHF; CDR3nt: TGCAGTGCAAAAGACAGTAACAATCAGCCCCAGCATTTT
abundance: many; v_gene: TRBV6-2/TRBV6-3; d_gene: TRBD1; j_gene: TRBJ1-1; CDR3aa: CASSPPGQGVTEAFF; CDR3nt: TGTGCCAGCAGCCCCCCGGGACAGGGGGTAACTGAAGCTTTCTTT
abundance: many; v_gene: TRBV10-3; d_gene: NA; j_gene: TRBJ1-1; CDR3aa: CAISDPRQKAFF; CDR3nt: TGTGCCATCAGTGACCCCAGGCAAAAAGCTTTCTTT
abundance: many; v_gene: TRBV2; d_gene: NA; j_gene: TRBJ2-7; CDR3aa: CASSELRFQDEQYF; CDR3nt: TGTGCCAGCAGTGAACTTAGGTTTCAGGACGAGCAGTACTTC
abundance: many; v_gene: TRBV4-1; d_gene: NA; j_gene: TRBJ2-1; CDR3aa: CASSQKAPGGLDEQFF; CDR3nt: TGCGCCAGCAGCCAGAAGGCCCCCGGGGGGCTGGATGAGCAGTTCTTC
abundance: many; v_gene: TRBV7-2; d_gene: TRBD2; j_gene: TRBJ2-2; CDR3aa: CASSYSGAYTGELFF; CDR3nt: TGTGCCAGCAGTTACAGCGGGGCCTACACCGGGGAGCTGTTTTTT
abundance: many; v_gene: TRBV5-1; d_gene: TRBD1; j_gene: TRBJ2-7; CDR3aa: CASSLAPPGQNIYEQYF; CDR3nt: TGCGCCAGCAGCTTGGCCCCCCCGGGACAGAATATCTACGAGCAGTACTTC
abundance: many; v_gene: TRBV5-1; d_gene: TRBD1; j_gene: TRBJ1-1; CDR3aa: CASSLAEGQPPEAFF; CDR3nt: TGCGCCAGCAGCTTGGCTGAGGGACAGCCTCCCGAAGCTTTCTTT
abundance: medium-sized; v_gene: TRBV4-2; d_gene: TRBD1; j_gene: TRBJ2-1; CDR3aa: CASSRATGGSYNEQFF; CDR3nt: TGTGCCAGCAGCCGAGCGACAGGGGGATCCTACAATGAGCAGTTCTTC
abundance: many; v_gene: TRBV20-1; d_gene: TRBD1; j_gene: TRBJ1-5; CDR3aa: CSAEYPGQVNQPQHF; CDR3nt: TGCAGTGCCGAATATCCGGGACAGGTTAATCAGCCCCAGCATTTT
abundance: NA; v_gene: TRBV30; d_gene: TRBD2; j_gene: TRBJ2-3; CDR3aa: CAWSPVGGRSTDTQYF; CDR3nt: TGTGCCTGGAGTCCCGTGGGGGGGAGAAGCACAGATACGCAGTATTTT
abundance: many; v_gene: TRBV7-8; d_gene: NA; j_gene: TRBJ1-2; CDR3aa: CASRQRETGDGYTF; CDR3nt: TGTGCCAGCAGGCAAAGGGAGACGGGAGACGGCTACACCTTC
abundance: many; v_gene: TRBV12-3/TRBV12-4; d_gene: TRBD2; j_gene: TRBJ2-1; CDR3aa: CASSRIAGPGDEQFF; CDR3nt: TGTGCCAGCAGTCGGATAGCGGGACCCGGCGATGAGCAGTTCTTC
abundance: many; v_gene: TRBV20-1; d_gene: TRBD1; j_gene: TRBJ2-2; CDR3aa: CSARRTGAGELFF; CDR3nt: TGCAGTGCTAGAAGGACAGGGGCCGGGGAGCTGTTTTTT